This paragraph reports one TCR beta chain. The antigen is undetermined. The data originate from a study of shared clonotypes between healthy human individuals. Study-level points and caveats: The study generally estimated greater richness for naive than memory subsets. Clonotype sharing among the donors was expected to vary with sequencing depth. In the sorted subsets, rarefaction showed sequencing was incomplete despite large depth.

Between the trimmed V and J ends, which lost 3 bases and 1 base, there was a span of 10 bases. The CDR3 extends over 14 amino acids. Germline V gene sequence: CDR1 MDHEN, CDR2 SYDVKM. An even split of each subset's genomic DNA across several immunoSEQ plates was performed. Here immunoSEQ multiplex PCR was the method, and the copy in TCRdb shows in-frame clones only, minus some. The data hold roughly 1.4 million clones, with 98% to 99% observed a single time. The chain couples TRBV28 to TRBJ2-7; D is uncertain. The sequence was collected from a man between 25 and 39 years old in good health. Material: naive CD4+ T cells sorted from blood. Described subset: CD45RA+ positively selected. CDR3 nucleotides: TGTGCCAGCAGTTTTCGGGTCAGTTCCTACGAGCAGTACTTC. Protein: CASSFRVSSYEQYF.